A selection of T cell receptor beta chains follows, all from one sample in a study of cytotoxic CD8 clonotypes in ibrutinib-treated CLL. The method was immunoSEQ multiplex PCR; TCRdb's version includes in-frame clones alone and lacks a portion of them. The profile covers 140,000 or so clones, with 79% appearing a single time and roughly 13% taken by the ten largest. Source: PBMCs, taken after 12 months of ibrutinib treatment. Source of these receptors: a human donor with chronic lymphocytic leukemia. CDR3s include the opening cysteine and the closing phenylalanine or tryptophan. A D gene is named only where the DNA matches it firmly. Clone size is given for some rows only: seen once, a few or many times, or a class if the clone is expanded.

d_gene | j_gene | v_gene | abundance | CDR3nt | CDR3aa
. | TRBJ2-7 | TRBV9 | . | TGTGCCAGCAGCGTGACGACTGGGTACGAGCAGTACTTC | CASSVTTGYEQYF
. | TRBJ1-4 | TRBV28 | few | TGTGCCAGCAGTTTCAATGGTGGAGGGACTAATGAAAAACTGTTTTTT | CASSFNGGGTNEKLFF
TRBD1 | TRBJ1-5 | TRBV27 | . | TGTGCCAGCAGTGGACAGGGGGTCTTGAGCAATCAGCCCCAGCATTTT | CASSGQGVLSNQPQHF
TRBD1 | TRBJ1-2 | TRBV9 | . | TGTGCCAGCAGCGCTGGCAGGGGGAATGGCTACACCTTC | CASSAGRGNGYTF
. | TRBJ1-3 | TRBV27 | . | TGTGCCAGCAGTTTAGATCGGAAGCGACAGACCCGCATCGGAAACACCATATATTTT | CASSLDRKRQTRIGNTIYF
. | TRBJ2-7 | TRBV30 | . | TGTGCCTGGAGTGTAGAGTCCGTGGGAACCTACGAGCAGTACTTC | CAWSVESVGTYEQYF
TRBD2 | TRBJ2-1 | TRBV27 | . | TGTGCCAGCAGTACCCGACGTCCGGGACTAGCGGGCTACTCCTACAATGAGCAGTTCTTC | CASSTRRPGLAGYSYNEQFF
. | TRBJ2-3 | TRBV15 | . | TGTGCCACCAGCGGCGGAACGGTAAAAAGCACAGATACGCAGTATTTT | CATSGGTVKSTDTQYF
. | TRBJ2-7 | TRBV5-1 | . | TGCGCCAGCAGCTTGGTAGGGGCAGGGCGTTCGCCCTACGAGCAGTACTTC | CASSLVGAGRSPYEQYF
. | TRBJ2-7 | TRBV18 | . | TGTGCCAGCTCACCACCAGGTACCTACGAGCAGTACTTC | CASSPPGTYEQYF
TRBD1 | TRBJ2-5 | TRBV5-1 | . | TGCGCCAGCAGCTTGGAGACAGGGCGGTGGGAGACCCAGTACTTC | CASSLETGRWETQYF
. | TRBJ2-2 | TRBV18 | . | TGTGCCAGCTCACCCTGGGGGAACACCGGGGAGCTGTTTTTT | CASSPWGNTGELFF
TRBD2 | TRBJ2-3 | TRBV5-1 | . | TGCGCCAGCAGCTTAGAGCTAACCGGGACTAGCGGGAGGGTTGATACGCAGTATTTT | CASSLELTGTSGRVDTQYF
. | TRBJ2-7 | TRBV5-5 | . | TGTGCCAGCAGCTTATGGACCGAGCAGTACTTC | CASSLWTEQYF
. | TRBJ2-2 | TRBV20-1 | few | TGCAGTGCTTGGACGGACGGGGAGCTGTTTTTT | CSAWTDGELFF
. | TRBJ1-5 | TRBV5-1 | . | TGCGCCAGCAGCTTCGGGGGAGGGGGCAATCAGCCCCAGCATTTT | CASSFGGGGNQPQHF
. | TRBJ1-1 | TRBV29-1 | . | TGCAGCGTTGGTCCCACTGAAGCTTTCTTT | CSVGPTEAFF
. | TRBJ2-1 | TRBV7-2 | . | TGTGCCAGCAGCTTCCCCCAGCCATACAATGAGCAGTTCTTC | CASSFPQPYNEQFF
TRBD2 | TRBJ2-1 | TRBV7-7 | once | TGTGCTAGCAGCCCAATGACTAGCGGGAGGTCCAATGAGCAGTTCTTC | CASSPMTSGRSNEQFF
. | TRBJ1-5 | TRBV4-1 | few | TGCGCCAGCAGTTCCGACAGGACTCATCAGCCCCAGCATTTT | CASSSDRTHQPQHF
. | TRBJ1-5 | TRBV2 | few | TGTGCCAGCAGTGTCAGACAAGGCAATCAGCCCCAGCATTTT | CASSVRQGNQPQHF
TRBD2 | TRBJ2-3 | TRBV5-6 | . | TGTGCCAGCAGCTCCTTAGCGGGCTCTTGGGATACGCAGTATTTT | CASSSLAGSWDTQYF
. | TRBJ1-1 | TRBV18 | few | TGTGCCAGCTCACAAAACGAAATTAGGGGCACTGAAGCTTTCTTT | CASSQNEIRGTEAFF
. | TRBJ2-7 | TRBV5-1 | . | TGCGCCAGCAGCTCCCTCGGGGAGCGGACACCCTACGAGCAGTACTTC | CASSSLGERTPYEQYF
TRBD2 | TRBJ2-7 | TRBV11-2 | . | TGTGCCAGCAGCTTAGAAGGACTAGCGGGAAACTACGAGCAGTACTTC | CASSLEGLAGNYEQYF
TRBD1 | TRBJ1-2 | TRBV7-6 | . | TGTGCCAGCAGCTTAGGCGGGACAGCGACATATGGCTACACCTTC | CASSLGGTATYGYTF
. | TRBJ1-2 | TRBV9 | . | TGTGCCAGCAGCGTCAGGGGCTATGGCTACACCTTC | CASSVRGYGYTF
TRBD1 | TRBJ2-4 | TRBV27 | . | TGTGCCAGCAGTCACGACAGGGGAGCAAACATTCAGTACTTC | CASSHDRGANIQYF
. | TRBJ2-7 | TRBV7-7 | few | TGTGCCAGCAGCTTAGACAGGGTGGGAGAGCAGTACTTC | CASSLDRVGEQYF
TRBD1 | TRBJ2-1 | TRBV10-2 | . | TGCGCCAGCAGGGCCGGACAGGTCTATGAGCAGTTCTTC | CASRAGQVYEQFF
. | TRBJ1-5 | TRBV4-3 | . | TGCGCCAGCAGCCAAGGTACGGGAGGGGACGGACAGCCCCAGCATTTT | CASSQGTGGDGQPQHF
TRBD1 | TRBJ2-5 | TRBV5-4 | few | TGTGCCAGCAGGTGGGACAGGGAGCTTAAGACCCAGTACTTC | CASRWDRELKTQYF
. | TRBJ2-7 | TRBV7-6 | . | TGTGCCAGCAGCATCGGGCCAAGCGAGCAGTACTTC | CASSIGPSEQYF
TRBD1 | TRBJ2-1 | TRBV7-2 | once | TGTGCCAGCAGCTTCCCCCCAGGGGGAGTATTCTTC | CASSFPPGGVFF
TRBD2 | TRBJ2-3 | TRBV4-3 | once | TGCGCCAGCAGCCAAGATGGGACTAGCGGGAGCCTCCTCACAGATACGCAGTATTTT | CASSQDGTSGSLLTDTQYF
. | TRBJ2-1 | TRBV9 | . | TGTGCCAGCAGCGTAGGCGAAGGCGCTCCATACAATGAGCAGTTCTTC | CASSVGEGAPYNEQFF
. | TRBJ2-1 | TRBV7-8 | . | TGTGCCAGCAGCCAACGCCACCAGCAGTTCTTC | CASSQRHQQFF